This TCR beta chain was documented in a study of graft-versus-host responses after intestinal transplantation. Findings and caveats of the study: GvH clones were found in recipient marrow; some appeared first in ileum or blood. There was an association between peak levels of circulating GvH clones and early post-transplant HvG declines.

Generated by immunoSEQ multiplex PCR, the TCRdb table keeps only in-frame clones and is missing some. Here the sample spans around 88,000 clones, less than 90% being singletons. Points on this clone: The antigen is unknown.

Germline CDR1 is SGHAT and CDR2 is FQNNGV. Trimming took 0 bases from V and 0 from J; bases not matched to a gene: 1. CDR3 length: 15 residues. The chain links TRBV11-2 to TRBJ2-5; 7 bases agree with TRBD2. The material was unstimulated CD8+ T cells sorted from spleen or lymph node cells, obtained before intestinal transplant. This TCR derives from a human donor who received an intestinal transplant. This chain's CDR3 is CASSLDGGNQETQYF. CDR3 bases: TGTGCCAGCAGCTTAGACGGGGGGAACCAAGAGACCCAGTACTTC.